Below, 7 T cell receptor beta chains from the same sample are listed, as sequenced in a study of PD-L1 blockade in urothelial cancer. Repertoires were generated with immunoSEQ multiplex PCR, while TCRdb's copy carries only in-frame clones and drops some. The sample has under 85,000 clones; around 93% are singletons. As for time point: peripheral blood 6 weeks after treatment start. This sample comprised PBMCs, obtained around atezolizumab (anti-PD-L1) treatment. The receptors come from an elderly woman with urothelial cancer.

This clone was counted only a few times. The J gene is TRBJ2-1, the V gene TRBV28; 8 bases fit TRBD2. This CDR3 is 19 amino acids long. Germline CDR1 is MDHEN and CDR2 is SYDVKM. After removal of 5 bases from V and 1 base from J, the junction contained 16 bases not matched to a gene. The CDR3 sequence: CASSPSGSGRGQSYNEQFF. The CDR3 nucleotides read TGTGCCAGCAGTCCGTCTGGGAGCGGGAGAGGTCAATCCTACAATGAGCAGTTCTTC. Variable domain in full (rest from reference TRBV28 and TRBJ2-1): DVKVTQSSRYLVKRTGEKVFLECVQDMDHENMFWYRQDPGLGLRLIYFSYDVKMKEKGDIPEGYSVSREKKERFSLILESASTNQTSMYLCASSPSGSGRGQSYNEQFFGPGTRLTVL.

The chain couples TRBV14 to TRBJ2-7; tentatively, D is TRBD2 (5 bases). The CDR3 spans 15 residues. V lost 1 base, J lost 0 bases, and 10 bases lay in between. CDR1 SGHDN and CDR2 FVKESK come from the germline V gene. The CDR3 DNA reads TGTGCCAGCAGCCAAGTTGCGGGCGACTCCTACGAGCAGTACTTC. Translating it yields CASSQVAGDSYEQYF.

The chain employs TRBV5-1 and TRBJ2-2; 8 bases are shared with TRBD2. The CDR3 is 15 residues long. Trimming cost V 7 bases and J 4 bases; bases outside gene matches: 9. The germline CDR1 and CDR2 sequences are SGHRS and YFSETQ. CDR3 bases: TGCGCCAGCTCAGGAACTAGCGGCGGCACCGGGGAGCTGTTTTTT. This gives the protein CASSGTSGGTGELFF.

Here the CDR3 DNA reads TGTGCCAGCTCACAAGGGACAGGGGCACCTGGAAACACCATATATTTT. Its translation is CASSQGTGAPGNTIYF. This chain links TRBV18 with TRBJ1-3; 10 bases fit TRBD1. Trimming removed 4 bases from V and 2 bases from J; junction bases left unmatched: 5. The CDR3 extends over 16 amino acids. Germline V CDR1 and CDR2: KGHSH, LQKENI.

The CDR3 protein is CASSLVGSGRAINEQFF. DNA for the CDR3: TGCGCCAGCAGCTTGGTAGGAAGCGGGAGGGCCATCAATGAGCAGTTCTTC. This chain links TRBV5-1 with TRBJ2-1, with TRBD2 identical over 10 bases. In germline, CDR1 is SGHRS, CDR2 YFSETQ. The CDR3 length is 17 residues. The trim removed 0 bases at V and 6 bases at J, leaving 9 bases unmatched.

This chain uses TRBV7-3 with TRBJ2-7; possibly TRBD2 for D (5 bases). V was trimmed by 2 bases and J by 0 bases, leaving 8 bases between them. The CDR3 has 14 amino acids. CDR1 and CDR2 (germline): SGHTA, FQGTGA. The CDR3 DNA is TGTGCCAGCAGCTTAGACCGGGACTCCTACGAGCAGTACTTC. Its protein is CASSLDRDSYEQYF.

The chain couples TRBV28 to TRBJ2-2; the D gene is possibly TRBD1 (6 bases). This CDR3 spans 15 amino acids. V was trimmed by 5 bases and J by 4 bases, leaving 14 bases between them. Per germline, CDR1 MDHEN and CDR2 SYDVKM. The CDR3 sequence: CASSPQGRVTGELFF. The CDR3 coding sequence is TGTGCCAGCAGTCCACAGGGTCGGGTCACCGGGGAGCTGTTTTTT.